Listed below are T cell receptor beta chains from one sample, sequenced in a study of shared clonotypes between healthy human individuals. Method: immunoSEQ multiplex PCR; TCRdb's copy keeps in-frame clones and lacks some. This sample has 950,000 to 1,100,000 clones, with around three quarters found just once. Sample: memory CD4+ T cells from PBMCs. The receptor source for this set is a man younger than 30 in good health. Some clones in this sample may be carry-over from other donors' samples. The CDR3 runs from the conserved cysteine through the conserved F or W. The order of the fields is J gene, clone size, D gene, V gene, CDR3 protein, CDR3 DNA. The D gene is left open where the match is weak. Clone size is not always given. Where it is, it says once, few, many or a class for expanded clones.

j_gene: TRBJ2-7
abundance: NA
d_gene: TRBD2
v_gene: TRBV29-1
CDR3aa: CSVRSRGRAYEQYF
CDR3nt: TGCAGCGTGAGATCACGCGGGAGGGCCTACGAGCAGTACTTC

j_gene: TRBJ2-1
abundance: NA
d_gene: TRBD2
v_gene: TRBV28
CDR3aa: CASRGGRGRGEQFF
CDR3nt: TGTGCCAGCAGGGGCGGGAGAGGGAGAGGAGAGCAGTTCTTC

j_gene: TRBJ2-7
abundance: NA
d_gene: TRBD1
v_gene: TRBV19
CDR3aa: CASGTVYEQYF
CDR3nt: TGTGCCAGCGGGACAGTCTACGAGCAGTACTTC

j_gene: TRBJ1-2
abundance: NA
d_gene: NA
v_gene: TRBV4-1
CDR3aa: CASSQDLVKGVAYGYTF
CDR3nt: TGCGCCAGCAGCCAAGATCTTGTGAAGGGGGTGGCCTATGGCTACACCTTC

j_gene: TRBJ2-7
abundance: NA
d_gene: NA
v_gene: TRBV11-2
CDR3aa: CASSLVLASAEQYF
CDR3nt: TGTGCCAGCAGCTTAGTACTGGCTAGCGCCGAGCAGTACTTC

j_gene: TRBJ1-2
abundance: NA
d_gene: NA
v_gene: TRBV6-6
CDR3aa: CASNLPADTGGYTF
CDR3nt: TGTGCCAGCAACCTCCCGGCGGATACAGGGGGCTACACCTTC

j_gene: TRBJ2-1
abundance: NA
d_gene: NA
v_gene: TRBV15
CDR3aa: CATSSRGTPNEQFF
CDR3nt: TGTGCCACCAGCAGCAGGGGGACTCCTAATGAGCAGTTCTTC

j_gene: TRBJ2-7
abundance: NA
d_gene: NA
v_gene: TRBV6-6
CDR3aa: CASSYGHAYEQYF
CDR3nt: TGTGCCAGCAGTTACGGCCATGCCTACGAGCAGTACTTC

j_gene: TRBJ2-5
abundance: NA
d_gene: TRBD2
v_gene: TRBV27
CDR3aa: CASSFLAGAGETQYF
CDR3nt: TGTGCCAGCAGTTTCTTAGCGGGAGCGGGAGAGACCCAGTACTTC

j_gene: TRBJ1-5
abundance: few
d_gene: TRBD1
v_gene: TRBV2
CDR3aa: CASKDREGNQPQHF
CDR3nt: TGTGCCAGCAAAGACAGGGAGGGCAATCAGCCCCAGCATTTT

j_gene: TRBJ2-3
abundance: many
d_gene: NA
v_gene: TRBV7-9
CDR3aa: CASSLSGNTQYF
CDR3nt: TGTGCCAGCAGCCTAAGTGGGAATACGCAGTATTTT

j_gene: TRBJ2-2
abundance: NA
d_gene: TRBD1
v_gene: TRBV7-3
CDR3aa: CASSRGHDTGELFF
CDR3nt: TGTGCCAGCAGCAGGGGGCACGACACCGGGGAGCTGTTTTTT

j_gene: TRBJ2-7
abundance: NA
d_gene: TRBD2
v_gene: TRBV5-4
CDR3aa: CASSPTSGRFNEQYF
CDR3nt: TGTGCCAGCAGCCCTACTAGCGGGAGATTCAACGAGCAGTACTTC

j_gene: TRBJ1-5
abundance: NA
d_gene: NA
v_gene: TRBV28
CDR3aa: CASSLETLGNQPQHF
CDR3nt: TGTGCCAGCAGTTTAGAAACATTGGGCAATCAGCCCCAGCATTTT

j_gene: TRBJ2-3
abundance: NA
d_gene: NA
v_gene: TRBV6-1
CDR3aa: CASSPIFGDTQYF
CDR3nt: TGTGCCAGCAGCCCGATCTTCGGGGATACGCAGTATTTT

j_gene: TRBJ2-3
abundance: NA
d_gene: NA
v_gene: TRBV28
CDR3aa: CASSLSADTQYF
CDR3nt: TGTGCCAGCAGCCTCTCGGCAGATACGCAGTATTTT

j_gene: TRBJ2-2
abundance: NA
d_gene: TRBD2
v_gene: TRBV6-5
CDR3aa: CASSYSLAGNTGELFF
CDR3nt: TGTGCCAGCAGTTACTCGCTAGCGGGGAACACCGGGGAGCTGTTTTTT

j_gene: TRBJ2-3
abundance: NA
d_gene: NA
v_gene: TRBV5-1
CDR3aa: CASSLYRRTDTQYF
CDR3nt: TGCGCCAGCAGCTTGTACAGGAGGACAGATACGCAGTATTTT

j_gene: TRBJ2-2
abundance: NA
d_gene: NA
v_gene: TRBV6-5
CDR3aa: CASRSRGTNTGELFF
CDR3nt: TGTGCCAGCAGATCCCGCGGGACGAACACCGGGGAGCTGTTTTTT

j_gene: TRBJ2-2
abundance: NA
d_gene: NA
v_gene: TRBV9
CDR3aa: CASERAVFSGELFF
CDR3nt: TGTGCCAGCGAGCGAGCAGTCTTCTCCGGGGAGCTGTTTTTT

j_gene: TRBJ2-4
abundance: NA
d_gene: NA
v_gene: TRBV9
CDR3aa: CASSSQALGGNIQYF
CDR3nt: TGTGCCAGCAGCTCTCAGGCCCTCGGGGGAAACATTCAGTACTTC

j_gene: TRBJ2-7
abundance: NA
d_gene: TRBD2
v_gene: TRBV5-1
CDR3aa: CASSRGLADYGQYF
CDR3nt: TGCGCCAGCAGCCGGGGACTAGCGGACTACGGGCAGTACTTC

j_gene: TRBJ1-5
abundance: many
d_gene: NA
v_gene: TRBV7-8
CDR3aa: CASSPTLGTGSGQPQHF
CDR3nt: TGTGCCAGCAGTCCTACATTGGGCACAGGGTCAGGGCAGCCCCAGCATTTT

j_gene: TRBJ2-5
abundance: NA
d_gene: NA
v_gene: TRBV25-1
CDR3aa: CASSGRTVQETQYF
CDR3nt: TGTGCCAGCAGTGGACGGACTGTCCAAGAGACCCAGTACTTC

j_gene: TRBJ2-7
abundance: NA
d_gene: NA
v_gene: TRBV2
CDR3aa: CASSEWQSAYEQYF
CDR3nt: TGTGCCAGCAGTGAGTGGCAGTCAGCCTACGAGCAGTACTTC

j_gene: TRBJ2-7
abundance: NA
d_gene: NA
v_gene: TRBV28
CDR3aa: CASSLAASGTYEQYF
CDR3nt: TGTGCCAGCAGTTTGGCGGCCAGTGGGACCTACGAGCAGTACTTC

j_gene: TRBJ2-5
abundance: NA
d_gene: NA
v_gene: TRBV5-1
CDR3aa: CASSLTLGLQAGETQYF
CDR3nt: TGCGCCAGCAGCTTGACCCTGGGACTTCAGGCGGGGGAGACCCAGTACTTC

j_gene: TRBJ2-5
abundance: NA
d_gene: TRBD1
v_gene: TRBV20-1
CDR3aa: CSARAGGPQYF
CDR3nt: TGCAGTGCTAGAGCAGGGGGTCCCCAGTACTTC

j_gene: TRBJ1-1
abundance: NA
d_gene: NA
v_gene: TRBV16
CDR3aa: CASSQTGRPNTEAFF
CDR3nt: TGTGCCAGCAGCCAGACGGGACGGCCGAACACTGAAGCTTTCTTT

j_gene: TRBJ2-7
abundance: NA
d_gene: NA
v_gene: TRBV9
CDR3aa: CASSPRSGVYEQYF
CDR3nt: TGTGCCAGCAGCCCCAGGAGCGGTGTCTACGAGCAGTACTTC

j_gene: TRBJ2-2
abundance: few
d_gene: NA
v_gene: TRBV11-2
CDR3aa: CASSLVGSTGELFF
CDR3nt: TGTGCCAGCAGCTTAGTTGGGAGCACCGGGGAGCTGTTTTTT

j_gene: TRBJ1-3
abundance: NA
d_gene: NA
v_gene: TRBV4-1
CDR3aa: CASSPMYSGDSGNTIYF
CDR3nt: TGCGCCAGCAGCCCGATGTACTCAGGGGACTCTGGAAACACCATATATTTT

j_gene: TRBJ1-1
abundance: NA
d_gene: NA
v_gene: TRBV29-1
CDR3aa: CSVEDEGGGAFF
CDR3nt: TGCAGCGTTGAAGATGAAGGGGGGGGAGCTTTCTTT

j_gene: TRBJ2-3
abundance: NA
d_gene: NA
v_gene: TRBV7-3
CDR3aa: CASSPGGFRTPDTQYF
CDR3nt: TGTGCCAGCAGCCCCGGGGGCTTTAGGACCCCAGATACGCAGTATTTT

j_gene: TRBJ1-2
abundance: NA
d_gene: NA
v_gene: TRBV28
CDR3aa: CASSPSDSNYGYTF
CDR3nt: TGTGCCAGCAGTCCGTCGGACAGTAACTATGGCTACACCTTC

j_gene: TRBJ2-7
abundance: NA
d_gene: TRBD2
v_gene: TRBV5-6
CDR3aa: CASSRTPGREQYF
CDR3nt: TGTGCCAGCAGCCGCACCCCCGGGAGGGAGCAGTACTTC

j_gene: TRBJ2-3
abundance: NA
d_gene: NA
v_gene: TRBV28
CDR3aa: CASSGPPKDTQYF
CDR3nt: TGTGCCAGCAGCGGACCTCCCAAGGATACGCAGTATTTT

j_gene: TRBJ1-2
abundance: NA
d_gene: TRBD1
v_gene: TRBV2
CDR3aa: CASSVGQGVPYGYTF
CDR3nt: TGTGCCAGCAGCGTGGGACAGGGGGTCCCCTATGGCTACACCTTC

j_gene: TRBJ1-2
abundance: few
d_gene: TRBD1
v_gene: TRBV6-5
CDR3aa: CASSSQGAGGYTF
CDR3nt: TGTGCCAGCAGTTCTCAGGGGGCTGGAGGCTACACCTTC

j_gene: TRBJ2-1
abundance: NA
d_gene: NA
v_gene: TRBV7-2
CDR3aa: CASSLAATGYNEQFF
CDR3nt: TGTGCCAGCAGCTTAGCTGCAACTGGATACAATGAGCAGTTCTTC

j_gene: TRBJ1-3
abundance: NA
d_gene: NA
v_gene: TRBV2
CDR3aa: CASMRQTSGNTIYF
CDR3nt: TGTGCCAGCATGCGGCAGACCTCTGGAAACACCATATATTTT

j_gene: TRBJ1-1
abundance: NA
d_gene: NA
v_gene: TRBV9
CDR3aa: CASSPVRSTEAFF
CDR3nt: TGTGCCAGCAGCCCAGTTAGGTCGACTGAAGCTTTCTTT

j_gene: TRBJ1-1
abundance: NA
d_gene: NA
v_gene: TRBV2
CDR3aa: CASSPVTGLNTEAFF
CDR3nt: TGTGCCAGCAGTCCTGTGACAGGATTGAACACTGAAGCTTTCTTT

j_gene: TRBJ1-2
abundance: NA
d_gene: TRBD1
v_gene: TRBV2
CDR3aa: CASSERTGTGDRSGYTF
CDR3nt: TGTGCCAGCAGTGAGAGAACCGGGACAGGGGATAGGAGTGGCTACACCTTC

j_gene: TRBJ1-2
abundance: NA
d_gene: TRBD1
v_gene: TRBV7-6
CDR3aa: CASSEKGAGYTF
CDR3nt: TGTGCCAGCAGCGAGAAGGGGGCTGGCTACACCTTC

j_gene: TRBJ2-7
abundance: NA
d_gene: TRBD2
v_gene: TRBV18
CDR3aa: CASSLTSGLAGVVEQYF
CDR3nt: TGTGCCAGCTCACTTACGAGCGGACTAGCGGGAGTGGTTGAGCAGTACTTC

j_gene: TRBJ2-6
abundance: few
d_gene: NA
v_gene: TRBV23-1
CDR3aa: CASSPQDRLNGSGANVLTF
CDR3nt: TGCGCCAGCAGCCCCCAGGACAGACTAAACGGCTCTGGGGCCAACGTCCTGACTTTC

j_gene: TRBJ1-5
abundance: NA
d_gene: NA
v_gene: TRBV27
CDR3aa: CASSLGDPQPQHF
CDR3nt: TGTGCCAGCAGTTTAGGGGACCCCCAGCCCCAGCATTTT

j_gene: TRBJ2-4
abundance: NA
d_gene: TRBD1
v_gene: TRBV28
CDR3aa: CASSSGGADKNIQYF
CDR3nt: TGTGCCAGCAGTTCAGGGGGCGCGGACAAAAACATTCAGTACTTC

j_gene: TRBJ2-1
abundance: NA
d_gene: TRBD2
v_gene: TRBV6-1
CDR3aa: CASIGLAALRGFF
CDR3nt: TGTGCCAGCATCGGGCTAGCGGCTTTGAGAGGGTTCTTC

j_gene: TRBJ1-1
abundance: NA
d_gene: NA
v_gene: TRBV5-1
CDR3aa: CASSLGVSANTEAFF
CDR3nt: TGCGCCAGCAGCTTGGGGGTTAGTGCGAACACTGAAGCTTTCTTT

j_gene: TRBJ1-4
abundance: NA
d_gene: TRBD1
v_gene: TRBV19
CDR3aa: CASSTWGTGNEKLFF
CDR3nt: TGTGCCAGTAGTACCTGGGGGACAGGCAATGAAAAACTGTTTTTT

j_gene: TRBJ2-7
abundance: NA
d_gene: NA
v_gene: TRBV9
CDR3aa: CASSVGIRATSSYEQYF
CDR3nt: TGTGCCAGCAGCGTGGGAATCAGGGCAACGAGCTCCTACGAGCAGTACTTC